This paragraph covers one T cell receptor (beta chain) sequence. This record comes from a study of CD8 T cells in Susac syndrome. RNA in amounts of roughly 0.5 to 1 ug was reverse transcribed with random hexamers. Across 54 Vbeta and 13 Jbeta, TCR beta CDR3 was amplified with immunoSEQ multiplex PCR. Each CDR3 protein is one row after TCRdb ran MiXCR on the immunoSEQ multiplex PCR reads. The top ten clones hold approximately 0.18% of a sample with about 300,000 distinct CDR3 sequences, about 89% of them seen once. The sequenced material came from CD8+ T cells from PBMCs. The TCR was taken from a human donor with multiple sclerosis.

The CDR3 nucleotides read TGTGCCAGCAGTTTGCGTGGAGGTGAAGCTTTCTTT. This codes for CASSLRGGEAFF. The genes are TRBV28 and TRBJ1-1; D unresolved. CDR3 size: 12 residues. Germline CDR1 MDHEN, CDR2 SYDVKM. The ends were cut back, 3 bases at V and 7 bases at J, with 9 bases in the middle. Full variable domain (missing parts from reference TRBV28 and TRBJ1-1): DVKVTQSSRYLVKRTGEKVFLECVQDMDHENMFWYRQDPGLGLRLIYFSYDVKMKEKGDIPEGYSVSREKKERFSLILESASTNQTSMYLCASSLRGGEAFFGQGTRLTVV.